This T cell receptor beta chain is from a study of human T cells and chemical hapten exposure. Study-wide findings and caveats: Since the donors had alopecia, their immune response may not be the same as that of healthy people.

Time point described: patch test 1, 2 weeks after DPC sensitization. Treatment meaning: therapeutic diphenylcyclopropenone sensitization with weekly scalp DPC. V trimming: 5 bases; J trimming: 1 base; junction bases outside the gene matches: 4. This CDR3 contains 16 residues. Germline V lookup: CDR1 SEHNR, CDR2 FQNEAQ (reference sequence). A note on this clonotype: Its antigen is undetermined.

MiXCR, applied by TCRdb to the RACE reads, yields one record per CDR3 protein. The repertoire holds about 80,000 distinct CDR3 sequences, around 7% seen once, with around 1.5% in the top ten. J is TRBJ1-4 and V is TRBV7-9; 10 bases agree with TRBD1. The receptor comes from a woman in her 30s with alopecia areata. Some clones in this sample may be carry-over from other donors' samples. Sequenced material: whole blood, taken in connection with sensitization to the hapten diphenylcyclopropenone (DPC). CDR3 sequence (DNA): TGTGCCAGCAGCGGGCGGGACAGGGGAACTAATGAAAAACTGTTTTTT. Its protein product is CASSGRDRGTNEKLFF.